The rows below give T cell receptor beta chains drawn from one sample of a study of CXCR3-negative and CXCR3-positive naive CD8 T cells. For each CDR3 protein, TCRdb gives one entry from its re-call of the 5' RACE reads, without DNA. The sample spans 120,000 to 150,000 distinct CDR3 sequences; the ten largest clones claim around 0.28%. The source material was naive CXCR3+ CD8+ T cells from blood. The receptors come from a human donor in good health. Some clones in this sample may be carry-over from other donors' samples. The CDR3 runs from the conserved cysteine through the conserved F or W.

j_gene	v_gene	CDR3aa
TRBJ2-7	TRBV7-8	CASSSAGGNPYDQYF
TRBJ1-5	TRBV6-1	CASSTGPGNQPQHF
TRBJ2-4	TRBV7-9	CASSFRDAKNIQYF
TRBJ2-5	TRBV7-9	CASSRTVRETQYF
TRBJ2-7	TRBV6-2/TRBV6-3	CASSYPGGGYEQYF
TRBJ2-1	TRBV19	CASSIDAGGMSEQFF
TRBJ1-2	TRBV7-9	CASSPSGTGDDYGYTF
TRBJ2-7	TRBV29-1	CSVVGVWDREPYEQYF
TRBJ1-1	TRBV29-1	CSVEGSLGHLMNTEAFF
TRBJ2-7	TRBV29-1	CSVDPERGEQYF
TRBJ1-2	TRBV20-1	CSAGVINYGYTF
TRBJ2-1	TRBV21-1	CASSHLLHAGGPVF
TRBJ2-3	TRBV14	CASSHLWTGGTDTQYF
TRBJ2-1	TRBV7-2	CASTLTGTGVLFF
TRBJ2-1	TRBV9	CASSVGQEIYNEQFF
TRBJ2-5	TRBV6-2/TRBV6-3	CASSLGQGWTINQETQYF
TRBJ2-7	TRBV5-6	CASSLGIVYEQYF
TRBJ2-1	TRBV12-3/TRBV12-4	CASNKGDRSYNEQFF
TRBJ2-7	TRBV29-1	CSAGTGVSYEQYF
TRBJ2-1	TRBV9	CASTLGDYNEQFF
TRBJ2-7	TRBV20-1	CSARDGTGAYEQYF
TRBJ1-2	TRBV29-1	CSVGGAGGASNYGYAF
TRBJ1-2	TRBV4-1	CASSQEHGIRYGYTF
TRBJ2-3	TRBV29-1	CSVEEFRTNTDTQYF
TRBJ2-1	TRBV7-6	CASSGITNEQFF
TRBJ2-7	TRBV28	CASSFSDRGVYEQYF
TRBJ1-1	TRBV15	CATSRDRTAPNTEAFF
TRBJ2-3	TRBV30	CAWRGTSGRGDTDTQYF
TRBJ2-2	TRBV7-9	CASSSPLTSGGPNTGELFF
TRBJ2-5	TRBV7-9	CASSSAVGASQETQYF
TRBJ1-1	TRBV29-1	CSVEAQPTGPQVNTAFF
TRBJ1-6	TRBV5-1	CASSLAANNSPLHF
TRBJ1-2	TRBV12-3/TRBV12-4	CASSSPVQGHLHGYTF
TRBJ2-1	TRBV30	CAWNPAGPWDEQFF
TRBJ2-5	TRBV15	CATSDGRQETQYF
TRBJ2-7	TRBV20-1	CSARSLTGSSYEQYF
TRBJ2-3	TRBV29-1	CSVEVADPTDTQYF
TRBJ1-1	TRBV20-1	CSGDSGGTEAFF
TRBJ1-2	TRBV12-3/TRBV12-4	CASSLGGMPMGYTF
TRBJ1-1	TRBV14	CASSQAAVGTEAFF
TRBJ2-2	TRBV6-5	CASSYYVAGELFF
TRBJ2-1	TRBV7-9	CASSSKTSGVYNEQFF
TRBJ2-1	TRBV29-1	CSVLRGGGYEQFF
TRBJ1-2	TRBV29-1	CSVWSQHGYTF
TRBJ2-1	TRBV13	CASSLASGDNEQFF
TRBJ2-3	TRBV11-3	CASSPPMADTQYF
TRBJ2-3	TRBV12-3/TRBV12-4	CASTYRGGGFDTQYF
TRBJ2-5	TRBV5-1	CASSQLAGGGQETQYF